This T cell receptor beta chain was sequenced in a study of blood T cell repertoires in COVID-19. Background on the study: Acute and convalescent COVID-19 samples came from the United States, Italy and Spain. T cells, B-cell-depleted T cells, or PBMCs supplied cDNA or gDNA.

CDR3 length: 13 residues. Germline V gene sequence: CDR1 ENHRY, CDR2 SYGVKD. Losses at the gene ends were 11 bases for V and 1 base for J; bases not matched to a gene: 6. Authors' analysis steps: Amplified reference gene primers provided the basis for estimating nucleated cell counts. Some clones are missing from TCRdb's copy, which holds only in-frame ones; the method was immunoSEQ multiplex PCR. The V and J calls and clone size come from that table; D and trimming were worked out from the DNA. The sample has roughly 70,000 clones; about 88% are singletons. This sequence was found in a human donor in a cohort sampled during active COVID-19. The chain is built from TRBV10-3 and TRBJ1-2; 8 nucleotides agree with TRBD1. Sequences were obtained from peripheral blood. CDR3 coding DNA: TGTGCCGCCAGGACAGGGCTTAACTATGGCTACACCTTC. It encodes CAARTGLNYGYTF.